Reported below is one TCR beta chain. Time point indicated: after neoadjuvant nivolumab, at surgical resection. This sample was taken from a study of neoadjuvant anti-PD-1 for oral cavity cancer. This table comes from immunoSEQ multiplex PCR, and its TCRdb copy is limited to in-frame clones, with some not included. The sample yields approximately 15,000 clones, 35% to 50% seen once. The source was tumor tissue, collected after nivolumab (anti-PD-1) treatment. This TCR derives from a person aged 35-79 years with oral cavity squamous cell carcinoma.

The CDR3 here is CASSPGPYTGELFF. CDR3 sequence (DNA): TGTGCCAGCAGCCCGGGACCCTATACCGGGGAGCTGTTTTTT. The chain couples TRBV11-2 to TRBJ2-2; D tentatively reads TRBD1 or TRBD2 (5 bases each). From germline, CDR1 is SGHAT and CDR2 FQNNGV. Trimming took 5 bases from V and 5 from J, leaving 12 bases between them. The CDR3 runs to 14 residues.